Shown below are 32 T cell receptor beta chains from a single sample sequenced in a study of blood T cell repertoires in COVID-19. This table comes from immunoSEQ multiplex PCR, and its TCRdb copy is limited to in-frame clones, with some not included. The table has about 240,000 clones, approximately 86% seen once. The sample was peripheral blood. Receptor source: a man aged 55 to 70 who had recovered from COVID-19.

The chain is built from TRBV5-5 and TRBJ2-1; the D gene is possibly TRBD1 (6 bases). Trimming took 0 bases from V and 3 from J, leaving 13 bases between them. The CDR3 has 16 amino acids. CDR1 and CDR2 from the germline V gene are SGHKS and YYEKEE (reference sequence). CDR3 nucleotides: TGTGCCAGCAGCTTGGAACGGGGACATGGCTACAATGAGCAGTTCTTC. Amino acid sequence: CASSLERGHGYNEQFF. Combining the CDR3 with reference TRBV5-5 and TRBJ2-1 gives the whole variable domain DAGVTQSPTHLIKTRGQQVTLRCSPISGHKSVSWYQQVLGQGPQFIFQYYEKEERGRGNFPDRFSARQFPNYSSELNVNALLLGDSALYLCASSLERGHGYNEQFFGPGTRLTVL.

The chain joins TRBV5-1 to TRBJ1-4; tentative D call: TRBD1 (5 bases). V shed 4 bases and J shed 2 bases, with 9 bases lying between them. Looked up from germline, CDR1 is SGHRS and CDR2 is YFSETQ. CDR3 length: 14 residues. The DNA of the CDR3 is TGCGCCAGCAGCCGACAGAGTACTAATGAAAAACTGTTTTTT. This translates into CASSRQSTNEKLFF.

The chain combines TRBV18 with TRBJ1-6; 9 bases agree with TRBD1. Germline loops: CDR1 KGHSH, CDR2 LQKENI. This CDR3 has 17 residues. Losses at the gene ends were 3 bases for V and 14 bases for J; bases not matched to a gene: 17. The CDR3 is CASSPYGVTGGLWALHF. The CDR3 DNA is TGTGCCAGCTCACCCTATGGCGTCACAGGGGGCCTTTGGGCCCTCCACTTT. Full variable domain (missing parts from reference TRBV18 and TRBJ1-6): NAGVMQNPRHLVRRRGQEARLRCSPMKGHSHVYWYRQLPEEGLKFMVYLQKENIIDESGMPKERFSAEFPKEGPSILRIQQVVRGDSAAYFCASSPYGVTGGLWALHFGNGTRLTVT.

The chain recombines TRBV3-1 (or the pseudogene TRBV3-2) with TRBJ2-3; 10 bases align to TRBD2. CDR1 and CDR2 from the germline V gene are LGHDT and YNNKEL (reference sequence). The CDR3 has 16 amino acids. Trimming at V came to 2 bases and at J to 5 bases, leaving 7 bases not matched to a gene. The chain's CDR3 is CASSQLLAGLLDTQYF. CDR3 nucleotides: TGTGCCAGCAGCCAATTACTAGCGGGGCTCTTAGATACGCAGTATTTT.

J is TRBJ2-4 and V is TRBV2; TRBD2 aligns across 7 bases. Trimming at V came to 3 bases and at J to 8 bases, leaving 16 bases not matched to a gene. CDR1 is SNHLY and CDR2 is FYNNEI in the germline V gene. CDR3 length: 17 residues. The CDR3 sequence is CASSEFGTISMAHIQYF. For the CDR3, the DNA is TGTGCCAGCAGTGAGTTTGGGACTATTTCCATGGCGCACATTCAGTACTTC.

The chain carries TRBV13 and TRBJ2-1; a weak D match, TRBD2 (5 bases). V was trimmed by 0 bases and J by 9 bases, leaving 6 bases between them. In germline, CDR1 is PRHDT, CDR2 FYEKMQ (reference sequence). The length of the CDR3 is 12 residues. The chain's CDR3 is CASSLGGVEQFF. The CDR3 nucleotides read TGTGCCAGCAGCTTAGGCGGGGTTGAGCAGTTCTTC.

Only one count was recorded for this clone. The chain has TRBV18 and TRBJ1-2; 8 bases agree with TRBD1. Per the germline V gene, CDR1 is KGHSH and CDR2 is LQKENI. This CDR3 has 13 residues. Unmatched junction bases numbered 7, after V lost 4 bases and J lost 9 bases. Here the CDR3 DNA reads TGTGCCAGCTCACTCGGGACAGGCCTTAGCTACACCTTC. Its protein is CASSLGTGLSYTF.

The chain has TRBV5-6 and TRBJ2-3; 15 positions match TRBD2. The ends lost 5 bases at V and 0 bases at J; junction bases unmatched: 4. The CDR3 consists of 17 residues. The germline gives CDR1 SGHDT, CDR2 YYEEEE. CDR3 nucleotide sequence: TGTGCCAGCAGTTCAGGGACTAGCGGGGGGAGCACAGATACGCAGTATTTT. This translates into CASSSGTSGGSTDTQYF.

This CDR3 is CASSLGQGAGDTQYF. Here the CDR3 DNA reads TGTGCCAGCAGTTTAGGCCAGGGGGCTGGAGATACGCAGTATTTT. V gene TRBV28 combines with J gene TRBJ2-3; 8 bases agree with TRBD1. Trimming removed 2 bases from V and 5 bases from J; junction bases left unmatched: 6. The CDR3 extends over 15 amino acids. Germline V gene sequence: CDR1 MDHEN, CDR2 SYDVKM.

V and J are TRBV28 and TRBJ1-2, with TRBD1 matching 9 bases. V was clipped by 4 bases and J by 8 bases; unmatched bases: 5. The germline V gene encodes CDR1 MDHEN and CDR2 SYDVKM. CDR3 length: 13 residues. CDR3 loop: CASSYTGGEGYTF. The CDR3 DNA follows: TGTGCCAGCAGTTATACAGGGGGCGAGGGCTACACCTTC.

This clone appeared a single time. The V and J genes are TRBV27 and TRBJ2-7; TRBD1 is a possible D gene (6 bases). The length of the CDR3 is 14 residues. V gave up 1 base and J gave up 4 bases, with 11 bases separating them. CDR1 and CDR2 from the germline V gene are MNHEY and SMNVEV (reference sequence). The CDR3 nucleotides read TGTGCCAGCAGTTTATATACAGGGAGATACGAGCAGTACGTC. Encoded protein: CASSLYTGRYEQYV.

The chain has TRBV3-1 (or the pseudogene TRBV3-2) and TRBJ1-1, with D uncertain. Trimming pared 2 bases from V and 5 bases from J, leaving 12 bases between. In germline, CDR1 is LGHDT, CDR2 YNNKEL (reference sequence). The CDR3 is made up of 14 amino acids. As DNA, the CDR3 is TGTGCCAGCAGCCAACTGGGTTCCGGGACTGAAGCTTTCTTT. This gives the protein CASSQLGSGTEAFF.

This chain links TRBV10-3 with TRBJ2-1; the D gene is possibly TRBD1 (5 bases). The CDR3 is made up of 13 amino acids. V was clipped by 1 base and J by 9 bases, with 10 bases between them. From germline, CDR1 is ENHRY and CDR2 SYGVKD. CDR3 protein: CAISELERGEQFF. The CDR3 DNA sequence: TGTGCCATCAGTGAGTTGGAAAGGGGTGAGCAGTTCTTC.

This clone was seen only once. The V gene is TRBV5-1, the J gene TRBJ2-1, with a possible D match to TRBD2 (7 bases). The length of the CDR3 is 21 residues. Trimming stripped 4 bases from V and 4 bases from J, with 33 bases between. In germline, CDR1 is SGHRS, CDR2 YFSETQ. CDR3 sequence: CASSERAHRAIGMGGYNEQFF. The CDR3 coding sequence is TGCGCCAGCAGCGAGCGGGCCCACAGGGCGATAGGAATGGGAGGGTACAATGAGCAGTTCTTC.

This sequence joins TRBV7-2 and TRBJ1-4, with 7 bases that match TRBD1. CDR3 length equals 14 residues. Germline loops: CDR1 SGHTA, CDR2 FQGNSA. V shed 1 base and J 10 bases; nucleotides not matched to a gene: 6. The CDR3 sequence is CASSLVGTVGKLFF. DNA of the CDR3: TGTGCCAGCAGCTTAGTGGGGACAGTCGGAAAACTGTTTTTT. Full variable domain (outside the CDR3, taken from reference TRBV7-2 and TRBJ1-4): GAGVSQSPSNKVTEKGKDVELRCDPISGHTALYWYRQSLGQGLEFLIYFQGNSAPDKSGLPSDRFSAERTGGSVSTLTIQRTQQEDSAVYLCASSLVGTVGKLFFGSGTQLSVL.

The chain links TRBV3-1 (or the pseudogene TRBV3-2) to TRBJ2-7; no firm D call. The V gene's germline CDR1 is LGHDT and CDR2 YNNKEL (reference sequence). V dropped 3 bases and J dropped 7 bases, with 7 bases sitting between them. The CDR3 length is 11 residues. The DNA for the CDR3 is TGTGCCAGCAGCCACGCGATTGAGCAGTACTTC. Protein sequence: CASSHAIEQYF.

J is TRBJ2-3 and V is TRBV5-1; the match to TRBD2 covers 13 bases. The V gene end was trimmed by 4 bases and the J gene end by 4 bases; junction bases not matched to a gene: 6. In germline, CDR1 is SGHRS, CDR2 YFSETQ. CDR3 size: 16 residues. CDR3 sequence (DNA): TGCGCCAGCAGCGCGGGGACTAGCGGGGTCTCAGATACGCAGTATTTT. Its protein is CASSAGTSGVSDTQYF.

J is TRBJ1-5 and V is TRBV18; 8 positions agree with TRBD1. CDR3 length: 15 amino acids. The germline gives CDR1 KGHSH, CDR2 LQKENI. The J segment lost 4 bases and the V segment lost 3 bases, leaving 5 bases of the junction unmatched. Here the CDR3 reads CASSPGRGPNQPQHF. As DNA, the CDR3 is TGTGCCAGCTCACCCGGCAGGGGGCCAAATCAGCCCCAGCATTTT.

This chain uses TRBV7-8 with TRBJ1-6, with 9 bases identical to TRBD1. Unmatched junction bases numbered 6, after V lost 5 bases and J lost 7 bases. The germline V gene encodes CDR1 SGHVS and CDR2 FQNEAQ. This CDR3 has 15 amino acids. CDR3 nucleotide sequence: TGTGCCAGCAGCCACAGGGGGCGTTTAAATTCACCCCTCCACTTT. Its translation is CASSHRGRLNSPLHF.

This clone appeared a few times. The sample contains more than one DNA sequence encoding this CDR3. The CDR3: CATSRDGGGGETQYF. CDR3 in DNA: TGTGCCACCAGCAGAGATGGAGGGGGGGGTGAGACCCAGTACTTC. The rearrangement joins TRBV15 to TRBJ2-5; D might be TRBD2 (7 bases). The V gene's germline CDR1 is LNHNV and CDR2 YYDKDF (reference sequence). The CDR3 length is 15 residues. The V end was cut by 0 bases, the J end by 5 bases, with 13 bases between.

This chain joins TRBV5-1 and TRBJ2-4; TRBD1 matches at 8 bases. Germline CDR1 reads SGHRS; CDR2 reads YFSETQ. This CDR3 has 15 residues. J was trimmed by 8 bases and V by 0 bases; bases with no gene match: 7. This CDR3 reads CASSLEDRARDIQYF. CDR3 DNA sequence: TGCGCCAGCAGCTTGGAGGACAGGGCGAGGGACATTCAGTACTTC. The whole variable domain, remainder taken from reference TRBV5-1 and TRBJ2-4, is KAGVTQTPRYLIKTRGQQVTLSCSPISGHRSVSWYQQTPGQGLQFLFEYFSETQRNKGNFPGRFSGRQFSNSRSEMNVSTLELGDSALYLCASSLEDRARDIQYFGAGTRLSVL.

The chain has TRBV7-8 and TRBJ1-3; no reliable D call. V was shortened by 2 bases and J by 4 bases, with 12 bases between the two germline ends. This CDR3 is built from 15 residues. In germline, CDR1 is SGHVS, CDR2 FQNEAQ. The CDR3 DNA follows: TGTGCCAGCAGCTTACGCCGGGTTATAGGAAACACCATATATTTT. This codes for CASSLRRVIGNTIYF.

This clone was counted once. The sample carries other DNA sequences with the same CDR3. The V gene is TRBV24-1, the J gene TRBJ2-1; 9 bases align to TRBD1. Germline CDR1 and CDR2: KGHDR and SFDVKD. The V gene end was trimmed by 3 bases and the J gene end by 3 bases; junction bases not matched to a gene: 2. This CDR3 is 15 amino acids long. CDR3 bases: TGTGCCACCAGTGATCCGGGACAGGGCTACAATGAGCAGTTCTTC. Protein: CATSDPGQGYNEQFF.

The chain combines TRBV19 with TRBJ1-6; no clear D gene. CDR3 length: 13 amino acids. Deletions cut 3 bases from V and 6 bases from J, with 6 bases between. Germline V gene data show CDR1 as LNHDA and CDR2 as SQIVND (reference sequence). This CDR3 reads CASSIYSNSPLHF. As DNA, the CDR3 is TGTGCCAGTAGTATTTATTCTAATTCACCCCTCCACTTT. Full variable domain (rest looked up from reference TRBV19 and TRBJ1-6): DGGITQSPKYLFRKEGQNVTLSCEQNLNHDAMYWYRQDPGQGLRLIYYSQIVNDFQKGDIAEGYSVSREKKESFPLTVTSAQKNPTAFYLCASSIYSNSPLHFGNGTRLTVT.

A single count supports this clone. This sequence joins TRBV3-1 (or the pseudogene TRBV3-2) and TRBJ2-7; 11 bases fit TRBD2. CDR1 and CDR2 (germline): LGHDT, YNNKEL (reference sequence). CDR3 length: 13 residues. Trimming removed 3 bases from V and 6 bases from J; junction bases left unmatched: 1. The CDR3 DNA reads as TGTGCCAGCAGCCATAGCGGGAGGGGCGAGCAGTACGTC. It codes for CASSHSGRGEQYV.

This chain connects TRBV5-5 to TRBJ2-7, with 11 bases aligning to TRBD2. This CDR3 is 16 amino acids long. J lost 3 bases, V lost 4 bases, and 9 bases had no gene match. Germline V CDR1 and CDR2: SGHKS, YYEKEE (reference sequence). CDR3 bases: TGTGCCAGCAGCCCCGCTCTAGCGGGGGGCCACTACGAGCAGTACGTC. Protein product: CASSPALAGGHYEQYV.

The chain employs TRBV10-2 and TRBJ2-4, with D possibly being TRBD2 (7 bases). Germline values: CDR1 WSHSY, CDR2 SAAADI. V was clipped by 3 bases and J by 6 bases, with 15 bases between them. CDR3 size: 15 residues. CDR3 sequence: CASSDAGAGGNIQYF. The CDR3 DNA is TGCGCCAGCAGTGATGCGGGGGCCGGGGGAAACATTCAGTACTTC.

The V gene is TRBV4-1, the J gene TRBJ2-5; 8 bases map to TRBD1. Germline loops: CDR1 MGHRA, CDR2 YSYEKL. The V gene end was trimmed by 6 bases and the J gene end by 5 bases; junction bases not matched to a gene: 8. This CDR3 region has 14 residues. CDR3 loop: CASSRTGKRETQYF. Written as DNA, the CDR3 is TGCGCCAGCAGTAGGACAGGGAAGAGGGAGACCCAGTACTTC.

This clone was counted a single time. The CDR3 protein is CASSPYYSRTGGDYEQYF. The CDR3 DNA reads TGTGCCAGCTCACCGTATTATTCAAGGACAGGGGGCGACTACGAGCAGTACTTC. The chain uses TRBV18 and TRBJ2-7; 11 bases map to TRBD1. Germline assignment: CDR1 KGHSH and CDR2 LQKENI. The length of the CDR3 is 18 residues. Trimming removed 3 bases from V and 3 bases from J; junction bases left unmatched: 13.

The chain carries TRBV24-1 and TRBJ2-2; TRBD2 might be the D (5 bases). Looked up from germline, CDR1 is KGHDR and CDR2 is SFDVKD. The V gene lost 1 base and the J gene lost 2 bases, with 10 bases spanning the gap. This CDR3 comprises 16 residues. The CDR3 coding sequence is TGTGCCACCAGTGATTTCTCGGGGATCAACACCGGGGAGCTGTTTTTT. Its translation is CATSDFSGINTGELFF.

In its sample, this clone was seen many times. The chain combines TRBV30 with TRBJ1-5, with TRBD1 as a possible D gene (6 bases). The CDR3 has 14 amino acids. The V gene's germline CDR1 is GTSNPN and CDR2 SVGIG (reference sequence). V gave up 2 bases and J gave up 7 bases, with 15 bases separating them. For the CDR3, the DNA is TGTGCCTGGAGTATAGGGGGTTTCAGCCAGCCCCAGCATTTT. This encodes CAWSIGGFSQPQHF. Together with reference TRBV30 and TRBJ1-5, the CDR3 gives the full variable domain: SQTIHQWPATLVQPVGSPLSLECTVEGTSNPNLYWYRQAAGRGLQLLFYSVGIGQISSEVPQNLSASRPQDRQFILSSKKLLLSDSGFYLCAWSIGGFSQPQHFGDGTRLSIL.

The chain links TRBV19 to TRBJ2-3, with a tentative D call TRBD2 (6 bases). Germline loops: CDR1 LNHDA, CDR2 SQIVND (reference sequence). The CDR3 covers 15 residues. Trimming took off 1 base at V and 2 bases at J, with 10 bases between the two ends. CDR3 loop: CASSIGAGFTDTQYF. DNA of the CDR3: TGTGCCAGTAGTATAGGGGCGGGGTTCACAGATACGCAGTATTTT.